This TCR beta chain stems from a study of T cell repertoires in cytomegalovirus infection. Study-level background: The study used recently identified HLA-C-restricted and well-studied HLA-B-restricted CMV epitopes. Through public TCR beta signatures, both CMV infection and matching HLA type were indicated. Findings and limits, study-wide: The cumulative frequency of public TCR beta families distinguished individuals who carried CMV together with the relevant HLA. The ex vivo response was dominated by HLA-C-restricted CMV-specific TCR beta clonotypes.

TCRdb reanalysed the reads using MiXCR and keeps one entry per CDR3 protein. The sample has under 450,000 distinct CDR3 sequences; about 32% are singletons. Looked up from germline, CDR1 is LNHDA and CDR2 is SQIVND (reference sequence). Trimming removed 6 bases at V and 8 bases at J, with 13 bases between. The CDR3 is 12 residues long. As regards this clonotype: The target antigen is unknown.

The V gene is TRBV19, the J gene TRBJ1-1; D is uncertain. The sample here was cultured PBMCs, taken from culture after CMV antigen stimulation. This TCR derives from a human donor in good health (CMV status not recorded). Some clones in this sample may be carry-over from other donors' samples. CDR3 sequence (DNA): TGTGCCAGTAGGCCTACTCCCGGCGAAGCTTTCTTT. This sequence encodes CASRPTPGEAFF.